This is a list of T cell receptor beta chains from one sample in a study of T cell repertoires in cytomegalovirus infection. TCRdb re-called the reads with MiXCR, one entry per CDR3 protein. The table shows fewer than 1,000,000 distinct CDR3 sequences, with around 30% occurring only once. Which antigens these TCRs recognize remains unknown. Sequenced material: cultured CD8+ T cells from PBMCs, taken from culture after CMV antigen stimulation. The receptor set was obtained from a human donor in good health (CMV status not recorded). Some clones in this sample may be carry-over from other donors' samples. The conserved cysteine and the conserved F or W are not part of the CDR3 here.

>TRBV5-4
ASSLACQGYTEAF
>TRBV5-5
ASSLTWRDEQF
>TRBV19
ASSPTMNYGYT
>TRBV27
ASGNLWGLSSYEQY
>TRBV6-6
ASSYPGALQETQY
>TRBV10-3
AISADRKETQY
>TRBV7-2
ASSLVVYSNQPQH
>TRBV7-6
ASSPPGLAVQETQY
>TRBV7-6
ASSLGSLFYDGYT
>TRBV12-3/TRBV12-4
ASNFRTGTDTQY
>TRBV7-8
ASSLKREETQY
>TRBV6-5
ASSTGGFNQPQH
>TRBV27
ASSFIPLGSSVDTEAF
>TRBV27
ASMGQGAYNSPLH
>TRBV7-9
ASSRQVYEQY
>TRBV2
ASSESRVNQPQH
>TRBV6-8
ASSYEQNFNTEAF
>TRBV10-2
ASSDPTSGGPSSYEQY
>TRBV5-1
ASSPAGQGVANTEAF
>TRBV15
ATSRERGLGTEAF
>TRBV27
ASSPTGGGQQPQH
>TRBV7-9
ASSTPTGLEGYT
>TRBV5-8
ASSLAVMQSGANVLT
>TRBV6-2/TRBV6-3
ASTQVGSSYNEQF
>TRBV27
ANSFLGGEGQY
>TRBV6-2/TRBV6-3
ASSTGRGDTQY
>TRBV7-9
ASSSTGTGPGYT
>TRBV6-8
ASRREAAEAF
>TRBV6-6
ASTYLGGSYNEQF
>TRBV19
ASSTGAWQPQH
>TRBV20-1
SARDDGAPTQY
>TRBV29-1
SVPGQGAWYGYT
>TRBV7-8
ASSFPRDRLGETQY
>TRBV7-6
ASSLLRSTDTQY
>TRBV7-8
ASSLNKRTVYSNQPQH
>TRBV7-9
ASSLTEGSRDTQY
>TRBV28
ASSLGTSRTDEQF
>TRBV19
ASSMALGSGRNTEAF
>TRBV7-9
ASFLRSGTGFTDTQY
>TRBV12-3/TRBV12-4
ASSLNGDSWYYGYT
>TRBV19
ASSLWTGGNNEQF
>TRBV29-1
SVEGGGDEQY
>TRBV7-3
AGTGARDTGELF
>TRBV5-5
ASNHWTGANTGELF
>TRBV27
ASGTGTRNSPLH
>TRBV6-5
ASSWTSGGAEQF
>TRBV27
ASSLSAYGRDIKNIQY
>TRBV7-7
ASSSRDRQQETQY
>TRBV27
ASSLQQSYEQY
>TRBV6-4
ASSDGSGGSYNEQF
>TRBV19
ASRKGLFFAMNTEAF
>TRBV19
ASSIVGSDGYT
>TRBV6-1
ASSHYGLAGPTDTQY
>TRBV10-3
AISEVSTDTQY
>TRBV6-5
ASSYGTYGYT
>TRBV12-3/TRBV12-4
ASSLGGRGA
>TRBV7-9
ASSSQGGDTYYGYT
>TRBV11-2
ASTSWVKGETQY
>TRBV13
ASSLEGGPNTEAF